This T cell receptor (beta chain) was identified in a study of shared clonotypes between healthy human individuals. In regard to this clone: A much larger clone is a single base away; this may be a read error.

The authors sequenced unsorted PBMC DNA on ten immunoSEQ deep assay plates. The repertoire was sequenced with immunoSEQ multiplex PCR; TCRdb's copy has only in-frame clones and lacks some. The table lists more than 400,000 clones, 65% to 85% of them singletons, with about 13% in the top ten. V lost 5 bases to trimming and J lost 2 bases; unmatched junction nucleotides: 3. Germline assignment: CDR1 SGHTA and CDR2 FQGTGA. The CDR3 has 15 amino acids. This clonotype was obtained from a woman aged 40-49 years in good health. Some clones in this sample may be carry-over from other donors' samples. The material sequenced was PBMCs. The chain combines TRBV7-3 with TRBJ2-1; TRBD2 matches 10 bases. This chain's CDR3 is CASSRAGGPYNEQFF. The CDR3, as DNA: TGTGCCAGCAGCCGAGCGGGAGGGCCCTACAATGAGCAGTTCTTC.